The 14 T cell receptor beta chains in this list originate from one sample, sequenced in a study of chemoradiotherapy in HPV16-positive cancers (dated by TCRdb to 2021 to 2024). To prepare the library, the immunoSEQ multiplex PCR assay was applied. Imported from immuneACCESS, the table was reduced by TCRdb to in-frame sequences with V and J called. These copies leave out some clones; in studies compared against another copy, an unresolved V gene accounts for under half, and the cause of the remainder is not known. The sample yields about 5,700 clones; approximately 90% were counted once. The ten biggest clones cover 20% to 25% of the sample. The sequences come from blood, collected from a patient who underwent chemoradiotherapy. All receptors come from a human donor with HPV-associated anogenital cancer.

The V and J genes are TRBV27 and TRBJ2-7, with D maybe TRBD1 (5 bases). Germline assignment: CDR1 MNHEY and CDR2 SMNVEV (reference sequence). The ends were cut back, 0 bases at V and 5 bases at J, with 14 bases in the middle. This CDR3 comprises 15 residues. CDR3 DNA sequence: TGTGCCAGCAGTTTATCGGGGCAGGGCCTTAACGAGCAGTACTTC. Translating it yields CASSLSGQGLNEQYF.

The rearrangement links TRBV5-1 to TRBJ2-1; 9 positions match TRBD2. V shed 2 bases and J 3 bases; nucleotides not matched to a gene: 9. This CDR3 has 17 amino acids. Germline V lookup: CDR1 SGHRS, CDR2 YFSETQ. The DNA for the CDR3 is TGCGCCAGCAGCTTCCTAGGTAGCGGGAGTATCTACAATGAGCAGTTCTTC. It is translated as CASSFLGSGSIYNEQFF.

The rearrangement joins TRBV4-2 to TRBJ1-3; D ambiguous. This CDR3 is built from 15 residues. Between the trimmed V and J ends, which lost 0 bases and 2 bases, there was a span of 8 bases. Per germline, CDR1 LGHNA and CDR2 YNFKEQ. CDR3 region: CASSQDRGAGNTIYF. In nucleotides, the CDR3 is TGTGCCAGCAGCCAAGATCGGGGAGCTGGAAACACCATATATTTT.

The V gene is TRBV4-3, the J gene TRBJ2-3, with no clear D. Trimming took off 0 bases at V and 1 base at J, with 5 bases between the two ends. The CDR3 sequence is 14 residues long. In germline, CDR1 is LGHNA, CDR2 YSLEER. CDR3 DNA sequence: TGCGCCAGCAGCCAAGATCAGGGCACAGATACGCAGTATTTT. It specifies CASSQDQGTDTQYF.

This chain links TRBV4-1 with TRBJ2-3; TRBD2 matches 7 bases. V gave up 4 bases and J gave up 6 bases; unmatched junction bases: 10. Germline lookup yields CDR1 MGHRA and CDR2 YSYEKL. The CDR3 loop spans 15 amino acids. CDR3 in DNA: TGCGCCAGCAGCCTACTACTAGCGAGCTCCGATACGCAGTATTTT. Translation gives CASSLLLASSDTQYF.

This chain connects TRBV6-6 to TRBJ2-5; TRBD2 might be the D (6 bases). This CDR3 is built from 15 residues. Germline assignment: CDR1 MNHNY and CDR2 SVGAGI (reference sequence). Trimming pared 6 bases from V and 2 bases from J, leaving 16 bases between. CDR3 bases: TGTGCCAGCAGCCCCGGGGGAGCGGCTCAAGAGACCCAGTACTTC. Translation: CASSPGGAAQETQYF.

The V and J genes are TRBV11-2 and TRBJ2-7; D is possibly TRBD2 (6 bases). Germline assignment: CDR1 SGHAT and CDR2 FQNNGV. The ends were cut back, 4 bases at V and 6 bases at J, with 16 bases in the middle. This CDR3 has 14 amino acids. CDR3 in DNA: TGTGCCAGCAGCTCAGGACTATTCCAAGGCGAGCAGTACTTC. Protein product: CASSSGLFQGEQYF.

The chain uses TRBV5-5 and TRBJ2-7; 8 nucleotides line up with TRBD1. Germline trimming cut 2 bases from V and 2 bases from J; bases unmatched to any gene: 6. Germline values: CDR1 SGHKS, CDR2 YYEKEE (reference sequence). This CDR3 is built from 15 residues. The CDR3 spells CASSFGQGTPYEQYF. In DNA form, the CDR3 reads TGTGCCAGCAGCTTTGGACAGGGTACCCCCTACGAGCAGTACTTC.

This chain links TRBV5-1 with TRBJ2-1; D may be TRBD2 (6 bases). This CDR3 region has 17 residues. The V gene's germline CDR1 is SGHRS and CDR2 YFSETQ. The V end was cut by 6 bases, the J end by 7 bases, with 26 bases between. Written as DNA, the CDR3 is TGCGCCAGCAAAACGTTGTCGAGCGGGCGGCTTCTGAATGAGCAGTTCTTC. This translates into CASKTLSSGRLLNEQFF.

V gene TRBV19 combines with J gene TRBJ2-2, with 9 bases aligning to TRBD2. The CDR3 is 17 residues long. From germline, CDR1 is LNHDA and CDR2 SQIVND (reference sequence). The ends lost 1 base at V and 6 bases at J; junction bases unmatched: 9. The CDR3 nucleotides read TGTGCCAGTAGTATAGTGACTAGCGGTCGACGGGCCGGGGAGCTGTTTTTT. It translates to CASSIVTSGRRAGELFF.

This clone was counted a single time. The CDR3 DNA reads TGTGCCAGCAGCCAAAAGGTAGGGGAGGACACTGAAGCTTTCTTT. It encodes CASSQKVGEDTEAFF. The chain recombines TRBV4-2 with TRBJ1-1; a possible D gene is TRBD1 (5 bases). The V end lost 2 bases, the J end lost 3 bases, and 13 bases lay between the germline ends. The CDR3 consists of 15 residues. From germline, CDR1 is LGHNA and CDR2 YNFKEQ.

The chain combines TRBV28 with TRBJ2-7, with D uncertain. The CDR3 covers 15 residues. From germline, CDR1 is MDHEN and CDR2 SYDVKM. The V end was cut by 1 base, the J end by 7 bases, with 17 bases between. The CDR3 DNA reads as TGTGCCAGCAGTTTATCAGCAGCGTGGCCCGTGGAGCAGTACTTC. This gives the protein CASSLSAAWPVEQYF.

V usage is TRBV29-1 and J usage is TRBJ1-1; D may be TRBD1 (6 bases). The length of the CDR3 is 14 residues. Deletions cut 4 bases from V and 4 bases from J, with 16 bases between. Germline V gives CDR1 SQVTM, CDR2 ANQGSEA. In DNA, the CDR3 is TGCAGCGTTGGAACAGGGCCCTATGGCACTGAAGCTTTCTTT. Residues: CSVGTGPYGTEAFF.

The V gene is TRBV6-6, the J gene TRBJ2-3; D possibly corresponds to TRBD1 (6 bases). CDR3 length equals 14 residues. Germline V gene data show CDR1 as MNHNY and CDR2 as SVGAGI (reference sequence). V was shortened by 6 bases and J by 2 bases, with 12 bases between the two germline ends. The CDR3 DNA is TGTGCCAGCAGCCCGGGACACCTCACAGATACGCAGTATTTT. This translates into CASSPGHLTDTQYF.